This TCR beta chain was recovered during a study of blood T cell repertoires in COVID-19. While infection was still active, Seattle patients were enrolled and then followed longitudinally. The CDR3 covers 14 residues. Trimming shortened V by 7 bases and J by 2 bases, and 14 bases separated the two germline ends. Germline CDR1 is SGHTA and CDR2 is FQGNSA. Some clones are missing from TCRdb's copy, which holds only in-frame ones; the method was immunoSEQ multiplex PCR. The sample yields almost 200,000 clones, just under 85% seen once. Sequenced material: peripheral blood. The TCR comes from a man aged 55-75 years with COVID-19, enrolled during active disease. The rearrangement joins TRBV7-2 to TRBJ1-2; a possible D gene is TRBD1 (6 bases). The CDR3 spells CASNTKQGNYGYTF. The CDR3 bases are TGTGCCAGCAACACAAAACAGGGAAACTATGGCTACACCTTC.